The rows below give T cell receptor beta chains drawn from one sample of a study of PD-1 blockade in classical Hodgkin lymphoma. Assay: immunoSEQ multiplex PCR; the TCRdb copy retains only in-frame clones and omits some. The data contain fewer than 4,000 clones, about 81% of them singletons. The sample was CD8+ T cells from blood, taken before the fourth cycle of nivolumab. The receptor set was obtained from a human donor with classical Hodgkin lymphoma. Each CDR3 is given with its conserved first and last residue. Each record gives: J gene, clone size, V gene, CDR3 protein. A clone size is listed for some rows: how often the clone was seen (once, few, many), or a class if it is expanded.

>TRBJ2-3|NA|TRBV15
CATSKPYTGTGTDTQYF
>TRBJ2-7|NA|TRBV30
CAWSAADLLYEQYF
>TRBJ2-1|NA|TRBV4-3
CASSQVTASYNEQFF
>TRBJ2-7|NA|TRBV7-1
CASSLEPGDYEQYF
>TRBJ2-5|NA|TRBV11-1
CASSFSETQYF
>TRBJ1-1|NA|TRBV19
CASSMGLNTEAFF
>TRBJ2-7|NA|TRBV15
CATSYGQAYEQYF
>TRBJ1-1|NA|TRBV6-5
CASSYSVTGGRTEAFF
>TRBJ1-1|NA|TRBV7-9
CASSPGGADTEAFF
>TRBJ2-7|NA|TRBV19
CASRSSSYEQYF
>TRBJ2-1|NA|TRBV18
CASSHRVSEQFF
>TRBJ1-2|NA|TRBV7-6
CASSPQGGADGYTF
>TRBJ1-2|NA|TRBV10-3
CAISESMVTELAKGYTF
>TRBJ1-1|NA|TRBV10-3
CATRASGTEAFF
>TRBJ2-1|NA|TRBV6-5
CASSYSAVSSYNEQFF
>TRBJ2-2|NA|TRBV27
CASSPILFANTGELFF
>TRBJ2-1|NA|TRBV13
CASRETGAGLAGGNEQFF
>TRBJ2-7|NA|TRBV2
CAKGVLKIGVHEQYF
>TRBJ2-3|NA|TRBV11-3
CASSPGQGSDTQYF
>TRBJ2-3|NA|TRBV10-3
CAIKGASGQTDTQYF
>TRBJ2-7|few|TRBV5-5
CASSDSSYEQYF
>TRBJ1-2|NA|TRBV5-1
CASSLAGGLSGYTF
>TRBJ1-1|NA|TRBV19
CASGNKAFF
>TRBJ2-3|NA|TRBV7-3
CASSLTPNRPTDTQYF
>TRBJ1-2|NA|TRBV6-1
CASRRDPGKYGYTF
>TRBJ2-3|once|TRBV7-2
CASSLARTSISTDTQYF
>TRBJ2-3|NA|TRBV18
CASSRTGVAGDTQYF
>TRBJ2-3|NA|TRBV5-1
CASSLTLDTQYF
>TRBJ1-5|NA|TRBV30
CAWSIWTGWRDSNQPQHF
>TRBJ1-6|NA|TRBV28
CASRLYSSPLHF
>TRBJ2-5|once|TRBV7-9
CASSPPLRAGGLETQYF
>TRBJ2-3|NA|TRBV4-3
CASSRTSGDPDTQYF
>TRBJ2-1|NA|TRBV2
CASIRRYEQFF
>TRBJ2-1|NA|TRBV19
CASRELAGVNNNEQFF
>TRBJ2-2|large|TRBV6-1
CASSVPGAGELFF
>TRBJ2-7|NA|TRBV21-1
CASSKALGTSRDEQYF